Shown below are 20 T cell receptor beta chains from a single sample sequenced in a study of cytomegalovirus exposure and HLA in healthy donors. The PCR made use of 60 Vbeta and 13 Jbeta primers. Sequencing used immunoSEQ multiplex PCR; TCRdb keeps in-frame clones, though not all of them. The sample comprises 150,000 to 200,000 clones, less than 85% of which are singletons, and 4.5% to 5.5% rests with the top ten. Sequencing was done on a sample of PBMCs. These receptors originate from a man aged 18 to 30 in good health and CMV-seronegative.

The chain is built from TRBV5-1 and TRBJ1-1, with unresolved D. CDR3 length: 16 amino acids. V was shortened by 0 bases and J by 6 bases, with 18 bases between the two germline ends. CDR1 is SGHRS, CDR2 YFSETQ, per germline. In DNA, the CDR3 is TGCGCCAGCAGCTTGGAAATCAGAAGTCCCAACGCTGAAGCTTTCTTT. Its protein is CASSLEIRSPNAEAFF.

The J gene is TRBJ2-7, the V gene TRBV5-4; 9 positions agree with TRBD1. Per germline, CDR1 SGHNT and CDR2 YYREEE (reference sequence). CDR3 length: 15 residues. The V gene end was trimmed by 4 bases and the J gene end by 0 bases; junction bases not matched to a gene: 5. Written as DNA, the CDR3 is TGTGCCAGCAGCCTACTGGGACAGGGCTCCTACGAGCAGTACTTC. It translates to CASSLLGQGSYEQYF. The entire variable domain, with the rest obtained from reference TRBV5-4 and TRBJ2-7, is as follows: ETGVTQSPTHLIKTRGQQVTLRCSSQSGHNTVSWYQQALGQGPQFIFQYYREEENGRGNFPPRFSGLQFPNYSSELNVNALELDDSALYLCASSLLGQGSYEQYFGPGTRLTVT.

The V call is TRBV5-1, the J call TRBJ2-3; D is ambiguous. The germline V gene encodes CDR1 SGHRS and CDR2 YFSETQ. V gave up 4 bases and J gave up 0 bases, with 9 bases separating them. This CDR3 comprises 14 residues. The CDR3 DNA sequence: TGCGCCAGCAGCCCCCGGTTCAGCACAGATACGCAGTATTTT. This sequence encodes CASSPRFSTDTQYF.

J is TRBJ1-4 and V is TRBV5-1, with D maybe TRBD1 (5 bases). The CDR3 runs 16 residues. Germline V lookup: CDR1 SGHRS, CDR2 YFSETQ. Trimming took 6 bases from V and 8 from J, leaving 23 bases between them. CDR3 region: CASNPGLGGVGEKLFF. The CDR3 coding sequence is TGCGCCAGCAATCCAGGACTGGGAGGGGTCGGCGAAAAACTGTTTTTT.

The rearrangement joins TRBV30 to TRBJ2-1; TRBD2 is a possible D gene (5 bases). Germline V gene sequence: CDR1 GTSNPN, CDR2 SVGIG (reference sequence). V shed 8 bases and J shed 10 bases, with 18 bases lying between them. The CDR3 spans 12 residues. The CDR3, as DNA: TGTGCCCTAACAGCCCAACTAGAGGAGCAGTTCTTC. This codes for CALTAQLEEQFF.

The V and J genes are TRBV19 and TRBJ1-1, with 8 bases that match TRBD1. Germline loops: CDR1 LNHDA, CDR2 SQIVND (reference sequence). The trim removed 7 bases at V and 6 bases at J, leaving 10 bases unmatched. The CDR3 length is 14 residues. The CDR3: CASTKDRVRAEAFF. In DNA, the CDR3 is TGTGCCAGTACCAAGGACAGGGTAAGGGCTGAAGCTTTCTTT.

For the CDR3, the DNA is TGTGCCAGCAGCCAAGATTTGGGACAGGGAGTTGTCGGGCAGTACTTC. Translation gives CASSQDLGQGVVGQYF. V and J are TRBV4-2 and TRBJ2-7; 9 bases map to TRBD1. Germline V gene lookup returns CDR1 LGHNA and CDR2 YNFKEQ. This CDR3 comprises 16 residues. Germline trimming cut 0 bases from V and 9 bases from J; bases unmatched to any gene: 12.

The chain recombines TRBV2 with TRBJ1-2; 8 bases align to TRBD1. Germline CDR1 reads SNHLY; CDR2 reads FYNNEI. J was trimmed by 6 bases and V by 5 bases; bases with no gene match: 5. This CDR3 comprises 13 residues. The CDR3 loop is CASSIRQGNGYTF. The CDR3 nucleotides read TGTGCCAGCAGTATCCGACAGGGGAATGGCTACACCTTC.

This clone appeared a single time. This chain joins TRBV11-2 and TRBJ1-5; no clear D gene. The CDR3 runs to 15 residues. Germline CDR1 is SGHAT and CDR2 is FQNNGV. V lost 2 bases and J 2 bases, leaving 10 bases between the germline ends. DNA of the CDR3: TGTGCCAGCAGCTTAACCGGGTATGGCAATCAGCCCCAGCATTTT. Protein: CASSLTGYGNQPQHF.

The rearrangement uses TRBV4-3 and TRBJ2-6, with 7 bases aligning to TRBD1. The junction had 3 bases not matched to a gene; V was cut back by 4 bases and J by 0 bases. The V gene's germline CDR1 is LGHNA and CDR2 YSLEER. This CDR3 is 16 amino acids long. Written as DNA, the CDR3 is TGCGCCAGCAGCCGGGACAGAAACTCTGGGGCCAACGTCCTGACTTTC. This gives the protein CASSRDRNSGANVLTF.

The chain has TRBV30 and TRBJ2-7; unclear D gene. The germline V gene has CDR1 GTSNPN and CDR2 SVGIG (reference sequence). The CDR3 extends over 13 amino acids. V was trimmed by 1 base and J by 5 bases, leaving 12 bases between them. The CDR3 bases are TGTGCCTGGAGTGAGAGGATTTTCGACGAGCAGTACTTC. Translating gives CAWSERIFDEQYF.

The CDR3 coding sequence is TGTGCCAGCAGTTTCATCAGGGTACGGGAGACCCAGTACTTC. Encoded protein: CASSFIRVRETQYF. The rearrangement links TRBV28 to TRBJ2-5, with D perhaps matching TRBD1 (5 bases). Trimming took 3 bases from V and 5 from J, leaving 13 bases between them. Germline loops: CDR1 MDHEN, CDR2 SYDVKM. CDR3 length equals 14 residues.

The rearrangement links TRBV7-2 to TRBJ2-1, with 10 bases that match TRBD2. This CDR3 region has 16 residues. J lost 12 bases, V lost 0 bases, and 11 bases had no gene match. Per the germline V gene, CDR1 is SGHTA and CDR2 is FQGNSA. The CDR3 DNA reads TGTGCCAGCAGCTTAGCGACTAGCGGGTCCCTAATAAGGCAGTTCTTC. Translated: CASSLATSGSLIRQFF.

The rearrangement links TRBV6-6 to TRBJ1-1; a weak D match, TRBD1 (6 bases). The germline gives CDR1 MNHNY, CDR2 SVGAGI (reference sequence). The CDR3 length is 13 residues. Between the trimmed V and J ends, which lost 10 bases and 0 bases, there was a span of 12 bases. The CDR3 bases are TGTGCCAACGCCCAGGGGTTGAACACTGAAGCTTTCTTT. Its protein is CANAQGLNTEAFF.

J is TRBJ1-1 and V is TRBV27; 8 bases are a match to TRBD1. The junction had 5 bases not matched to a gene; V was cut back by 4 bases and J by 4 bases. Germline loops: CDR1 MNHEY, CDR2 SMNVEV (reference sequence). The CDR3 is 14 amino acids. DNA for the CDR3: TGTGCCAGCAGTTCACAGGGGGTGGGCACTGAAGCTTTCTTT. Residues: CASSSQGVGTEAFF.

V and J are TRBV28 and TRBJ1-5; no firm D call. The germline CDR1 and CDR2 sequences are MDHEN and SYDVKM. The CDR3 contains 17 residues. V gave up 1 base and J gave up 5 bases, with 18 bases separating them. The CDR3 bases are TGTGCCAGCAGTTTATTGTCGGGCAGGCCGAGGGATCAGCCCCAGCATTTT. Its translation is CASSLLSGRPRDQPQHF.

V gene TRBV28 combines with J gene TRBJ2-7; D might be TRBD1 (6 bases). Germline V gene data show CDR1 as MDHEN and CDR2 as SYDVKM. V was pared by 3 bases and J by 2 bases, with 11 bases between. The CDR3 is 14 residues long. The DNA for the CDR3 is TGTGCCAGCAGTTTGCAGGGGAGTACCTACGAGCAGTACTTC. Its translation is CASSLQGSTYEQYF.

This chain uses TRBV11-2 with TRBJ2-7; the D is unclear. The CDR3 loop spans 13 amino acids. In germline, CDR1 is SGHAT, CDR2 FQNNGV. V was trimmed by 4 bases and J by 4 bases, leaving 11 bases between them. The CDR3 protein is CASSSLLDYEQYF. For the CDR3, the DNA is TGTGCCAGCAGCTCCTTACTCGATTACGAGCAGTACTTC.

The chain combines TRBV25-1 with TRBJ1-2; 10 nucleotides align to TRBD1. Germline CDR1 is MGHDK and CDR2 is SYGVNS. V lost 6 bases to trimming and J lost 5 bases; unmatched junction nucleotides: 3. This CDR3 is 13 amino acids long. The chain's CDR3 is CASSLDRGYGYTF. Written as DNA, the CDR3 is TGTGCCAGCAGCCTGGACAGGGGGTATGGCTACACCTTC.

In DNA, the CDR3 is TGTGCCAGCTCAAATCCCGAGAATGAGCAGTTCTTC. Its protein is CASSNPENEQFF. V gene TRBV18 combines with J gene TRBJ2-1; D gene unclear. The V end lost 5 bases, the J end lost 7 bases, and 9 bases lay between the germline ends. The length of the CDR3 is 12 residues. Germline V lookup: CDR1 KGHSH, CDR2 LQKENI.